The sequence of this T cell receptor (beta chain) was determined in a study of cytomegalovirus exposure and HLA in healthy donors. Study-wide points: A later analysis reportedly found that, within productive TCRs, an Asian-associated ancestry cluster had fewer N-insertions than the mean observed across the approximately 700 donors. In a later analysis, at a false discovery rate of 0.05, roughly 16,000 TCR beta sequences matched HLA alleles.

With 60 Vbeta and 13 Jbeta primers, the PCR was carried out. Method: immunoSEQ multiplex PCR; TCRdb's copy keeps in-frame clones and lacks some. The sample gives 80,000 or so clones, roughly 65% of which show up once; 3.5% to 4.5% is in the top ten. This CDR3 is built from 18 residues. Germline V gene lookup returns CDR1 SGHAT and CDR2 FQDESV (reference sequence). Unmatched junction bases numbered 26, after V lost 4 bases and J lost 11 bases. Note on this clone: Its antigen is not known.

The sample comprised PBMCs. The sequence derives from a male donor in good health and CMV-seropositive. V gene TRBV11-1 combines with J gene TRBJ2-7; 7 positions agree with TRBD1. The CDR3 spells CASSSKSQLNPYRGWKYF. The CDR3 region has the DNA TGTGCCAGCAGCTCAAAGTCCCAGTTAAACCCCTACAGGGGTTGGAAGTACTTC.